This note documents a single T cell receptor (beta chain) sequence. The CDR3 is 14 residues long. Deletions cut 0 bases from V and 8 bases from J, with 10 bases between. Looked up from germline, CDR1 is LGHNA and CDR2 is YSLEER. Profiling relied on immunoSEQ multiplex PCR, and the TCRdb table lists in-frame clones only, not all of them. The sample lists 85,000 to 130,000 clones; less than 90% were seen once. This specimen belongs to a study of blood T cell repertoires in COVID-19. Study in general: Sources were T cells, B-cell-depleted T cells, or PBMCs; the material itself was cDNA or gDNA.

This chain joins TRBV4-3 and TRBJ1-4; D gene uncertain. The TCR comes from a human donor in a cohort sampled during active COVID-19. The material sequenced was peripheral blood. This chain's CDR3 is CASSQDMSFEKLFF. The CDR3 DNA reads TGCGCCAGCAGCCAAGATATGAGTTTCGAAAAACTGTTTTTT.